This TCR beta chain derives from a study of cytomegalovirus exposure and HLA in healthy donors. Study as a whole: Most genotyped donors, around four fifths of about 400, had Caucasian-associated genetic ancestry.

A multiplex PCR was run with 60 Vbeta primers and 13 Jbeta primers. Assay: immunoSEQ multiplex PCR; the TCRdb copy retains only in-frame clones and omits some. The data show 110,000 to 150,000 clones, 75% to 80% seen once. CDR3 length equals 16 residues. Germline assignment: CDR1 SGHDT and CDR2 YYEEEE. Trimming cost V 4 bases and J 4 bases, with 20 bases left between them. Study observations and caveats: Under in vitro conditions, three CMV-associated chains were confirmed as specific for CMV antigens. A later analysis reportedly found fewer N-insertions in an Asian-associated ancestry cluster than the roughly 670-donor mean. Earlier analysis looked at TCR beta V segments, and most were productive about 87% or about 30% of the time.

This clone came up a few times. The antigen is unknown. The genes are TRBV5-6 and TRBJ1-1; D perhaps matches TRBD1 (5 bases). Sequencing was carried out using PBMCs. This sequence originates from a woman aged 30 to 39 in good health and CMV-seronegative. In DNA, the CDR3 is TGTGCCAGCAGCCGCGGGGGGGGAAGGGGAGGCACTGAAGCTTTCTTT. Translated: CASSRGGGRGGTEAFF.